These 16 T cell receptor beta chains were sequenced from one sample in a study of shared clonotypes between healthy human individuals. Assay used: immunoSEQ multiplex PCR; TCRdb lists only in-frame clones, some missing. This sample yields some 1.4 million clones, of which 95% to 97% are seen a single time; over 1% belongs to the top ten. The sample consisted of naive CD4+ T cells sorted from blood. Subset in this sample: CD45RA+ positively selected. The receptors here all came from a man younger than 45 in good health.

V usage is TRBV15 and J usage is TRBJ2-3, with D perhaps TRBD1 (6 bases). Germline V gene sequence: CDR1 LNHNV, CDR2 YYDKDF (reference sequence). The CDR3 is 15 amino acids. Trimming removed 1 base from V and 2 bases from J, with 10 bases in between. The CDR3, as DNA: TGTGCCACCAGCAGAGCCAGGGGATACACAGATACGCAGTATTTT. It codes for CATSRARGYTDTQYF.

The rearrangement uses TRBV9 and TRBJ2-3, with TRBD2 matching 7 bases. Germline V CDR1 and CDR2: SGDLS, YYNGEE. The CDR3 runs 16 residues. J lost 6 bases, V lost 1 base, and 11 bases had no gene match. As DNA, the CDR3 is TGTGCCAGCAGCGTATCCATTGGGGAGGGCCGGGATACGCAGTATTTT. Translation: CASSVSIGEGRDTQYF.

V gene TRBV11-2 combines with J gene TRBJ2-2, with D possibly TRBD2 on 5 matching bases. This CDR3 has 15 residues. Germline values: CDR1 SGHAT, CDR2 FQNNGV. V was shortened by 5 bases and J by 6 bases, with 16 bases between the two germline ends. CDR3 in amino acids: CASSTETIWAGELFF. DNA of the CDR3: TGTGCCAGCAGCACCGAGACTATCTGGGCCGGGGAGCTGTTTTTT.

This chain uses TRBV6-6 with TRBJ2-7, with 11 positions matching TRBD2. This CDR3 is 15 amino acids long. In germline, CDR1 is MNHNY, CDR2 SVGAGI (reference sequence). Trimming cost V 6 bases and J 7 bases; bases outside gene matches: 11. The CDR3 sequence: CASRQTSGSFREQYF. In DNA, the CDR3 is TGTGCCAGCAGACAAACTAGCGGGAGTTTTCGGGAGCAGTACTTC.

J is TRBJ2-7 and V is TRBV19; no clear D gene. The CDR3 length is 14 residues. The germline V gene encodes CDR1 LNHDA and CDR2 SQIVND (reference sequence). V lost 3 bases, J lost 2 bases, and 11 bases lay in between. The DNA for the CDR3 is TGTGCCAGTAGTATTTCTCAAGGCGCCTACGAGCAGTACTTC. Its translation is CASSISQGAYEQYF.

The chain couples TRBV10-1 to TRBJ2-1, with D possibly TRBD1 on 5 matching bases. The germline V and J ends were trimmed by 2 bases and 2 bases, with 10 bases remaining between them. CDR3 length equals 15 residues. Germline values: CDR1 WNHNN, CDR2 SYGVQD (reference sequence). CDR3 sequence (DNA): TGCGCCAGCAGTGAGGCTACAGGAACCTACAATGAGCAGTTCTTC. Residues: CASSEATGTYNEQFF.

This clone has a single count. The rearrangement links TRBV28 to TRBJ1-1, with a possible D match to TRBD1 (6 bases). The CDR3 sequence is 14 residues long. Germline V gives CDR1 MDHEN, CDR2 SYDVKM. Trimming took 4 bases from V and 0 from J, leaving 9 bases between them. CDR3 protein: CASSSGAMNTEAFF. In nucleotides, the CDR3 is TGTGCCAGCAGTTCGGGGGCTATGAACACTGAAGCTTTCTTT. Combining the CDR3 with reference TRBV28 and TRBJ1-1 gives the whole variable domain DVKVTQSSRYLVKRTGEKVFLECVQDMDHENMFWYRQDPGLGLRLIYFSYDVKMKEKGDIPEGYSVSREKKERFSLILESASTNQTSMYLCASSSGAMNTEAFFGQGTRLTVV.

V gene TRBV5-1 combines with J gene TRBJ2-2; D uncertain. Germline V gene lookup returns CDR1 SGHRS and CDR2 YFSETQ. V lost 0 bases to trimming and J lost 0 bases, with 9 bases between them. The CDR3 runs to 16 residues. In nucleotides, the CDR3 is TGCGCCAGCAGCTTGGTTAGCCCGACGAACACCGGGGAGCTGTTTTTT. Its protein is CASSLVSPTNTGELFF.

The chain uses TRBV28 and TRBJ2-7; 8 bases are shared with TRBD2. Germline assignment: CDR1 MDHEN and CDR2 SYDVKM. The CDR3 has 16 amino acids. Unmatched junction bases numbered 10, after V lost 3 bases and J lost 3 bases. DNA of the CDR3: TGTGCCAGCAGTTTGGGTAGCGGGAATCCTTTCTACGAGCAGTACTTC. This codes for CASSLGSGNPFYEQYF. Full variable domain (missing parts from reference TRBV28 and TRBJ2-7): DVKVTQSSRYLVKRTGEKVFLECVQDMDHENMFWYRQDPGLGLRLIYFSYDVKMKEKGDIPEGYSVSREKKERFSLILESASTNQTSMYLCASSLGSGNPFYEQYFGPGTRLTVT.

CDR3 nucleotide sequence: TGCGCCAGCAGCTTGTTATGGCGGGTGGGGCGGGAGGTTAACAATGAGCAGTTCTTC. This encodes CASSLLWRVGREVNNEQFF. This chain uses TRBV5-1 with TRBJ2-1; 8 bases are shared with TRBD2. The CDR3 contains 19 residues. From germline, CDR1 is SGHRS and CDR2 YFSETQ. With 1 base clipped from V and 5 bases from J, the junction kept 17 bases outside the gene matches.

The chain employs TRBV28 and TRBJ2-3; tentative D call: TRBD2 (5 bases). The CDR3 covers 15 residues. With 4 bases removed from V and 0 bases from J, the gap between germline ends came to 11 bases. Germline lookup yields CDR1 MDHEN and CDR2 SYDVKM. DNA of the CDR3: TGTGCCAGCAGTTCCCCCGGGGAGAGCACAGATACGCAGTATTTT. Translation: CASSSPGESTDTQYF.

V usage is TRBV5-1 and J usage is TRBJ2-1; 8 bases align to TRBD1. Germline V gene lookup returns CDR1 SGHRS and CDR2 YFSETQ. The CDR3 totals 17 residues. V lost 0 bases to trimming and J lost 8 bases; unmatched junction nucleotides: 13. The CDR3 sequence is CASSLGPQGAQGDEQFF. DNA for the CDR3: TGCGCCAGCAGCTTGGGGCCCCAGGGGGCGCAGGGGGATGAGCAGTTCTTC.

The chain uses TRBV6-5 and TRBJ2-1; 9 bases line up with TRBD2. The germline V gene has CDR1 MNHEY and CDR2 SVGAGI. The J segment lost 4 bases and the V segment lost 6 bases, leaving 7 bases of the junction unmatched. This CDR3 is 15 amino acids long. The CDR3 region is CASSITAGGYNEQFF. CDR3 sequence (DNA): TGTGCCAGCAGCATCACAGCGGGAGGTTACAATGAGCAGTTCTTC.

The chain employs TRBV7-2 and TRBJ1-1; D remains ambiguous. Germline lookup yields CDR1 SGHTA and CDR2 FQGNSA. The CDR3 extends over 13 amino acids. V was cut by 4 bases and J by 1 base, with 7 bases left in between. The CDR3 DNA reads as TGTGCCAGCAGCTCCTACAGGAACACTGAAGCTTTCTTT. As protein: CASSSYRNTEAFF.

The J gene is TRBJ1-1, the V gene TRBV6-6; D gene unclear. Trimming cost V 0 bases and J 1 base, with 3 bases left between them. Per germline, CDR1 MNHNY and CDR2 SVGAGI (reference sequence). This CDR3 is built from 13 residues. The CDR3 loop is CASSYSENTEAFF. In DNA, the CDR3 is TGTGCCAGCAGTTACTCGGAGAACACTGAAGCTTTCTTT.

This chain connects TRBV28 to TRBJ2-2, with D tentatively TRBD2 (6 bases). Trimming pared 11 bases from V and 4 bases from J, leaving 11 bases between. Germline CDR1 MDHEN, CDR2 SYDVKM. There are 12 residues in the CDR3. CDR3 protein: CAGGTLTGELFF. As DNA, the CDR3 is TGTGCCGGCGGGACTCTCACCGGGGAGCTGTTTTTT.